These 23 T cell receptor beta chains originate from one sample sequenced in a study of molecular identifiers for immune sequencing clone quantification. TCRdb re-derived calls from the PCR reads in MiXCR, one entry per CDR3 protein. This table holds under 650,000 distinct CDR3 sequences, about 20% found once. The sequenced sample was naive CD8+ T cells from blood, with Jurkat cell RNA spiked in. Stated subset: FACS-sorted CD8+CD4-CCR7+CD45RA+ naive T cells. These receptors were obtained from a human donor in good health. Some libraries in this study had Jurkat cell RNA spiked in.

In its sample, this clonotype was seen once. V is TRBV13 and J is TRBJ1-1; D unclear. V lost 2 bases and J lost 0, with 10 bases in between. From germline, CDR1 is PRHDT and CDR2 FYEKMQ (reference sequence). CDR3 length: 15 residues. CDR3 in amino acids: CASSLKGILNTEAFF. The CDR3 DNA reads TGTGCCAGCAGCTTAAAGGGCATACTGAACACTGAAGCTTTCTTT.

The chain employs TRBV7-9 and TRBJ2-3, with a tentative D call TRBD1 (6 bases). The CDR3 is 17 amino acids. Per the germline V gene, CDR1 is SEHNR and CDR2 is FQNEAQ (reference sequence). Trimming removed 3 bases from V and 4 bases from J, with 20 bases in between. The CDR3 bases are TGTGCCAGCAGCTTCCCCCGGGACGCAGGGGACCCAGATACGCAGTATTTT. This translates into CASSFPRDAGDPDTQYF.

This clonotype was counted ten times or more. CDR3 in amino acids: CASSADRDTYEQYF. In nucleotides, the CDR3 is TGTGCCAGCAGCGCCGACAGGGATACCTACGAGCAGTACTTC. V and J are TRBV5-4 and TRBJ2-7; 7 bases are a match to TRBD1. With 4 bases clipped from V and 2 bases from J, the junction kept 6 bases outside the gene matches. Looked up from germline, CDR1 is SGHNT and CDR2 is YYREEE (reference sequence). The CDR3 is made up of 14 amino acids. Together with reference TRBV5-4 and TRBJ2-7, the CDR3 gives the full variable domain: ETGVTQSPTHLIKTRGQQVTLRCSSQSGHNTVSWYQQALGQGPQFIFQYYREEENGRGNFPPRFSGLQFPNYSSELNVNALELDDSALYLCASSADRDTYEQYFGPGTRLTVT.

This clonotype was observed at least ten times. The chain links TRBV19 to TRBJ2-5; D gene ambiguous. Per germline, CDR1 LNHDA and CDR2 SQIVND (reference sequence). Trimming left V 2 bases short and J 2 bases short, with 9 bases between. The CDR3 has 14 amino acids. The CDR3 reads CASSIRWAQETQYF. The CDR3 DNA sequence: TGTGCCAGTAGTATACGCTGGGCGCAAGAGACCCAGTACTTC.

The genes are TRBV28 and TRBJ2-1; D remains unclear. Germline CDR1 reads MDHEN; CDR2 reads SYDVKM. V lost 6 bases, J lost 1 base, and 7 bases lay in between. The CDR3 covers 13 residues. The CDR3 DNA is TGTGCCAGCAGGCCATATTCCTACAATGAGCAGTTCTTC. It translates to CASRPYSYNEQFF.

The chain links TRBV28 to TRBJ2-1, with D possibly matching TRBD2 (5 bases). Trimming took 6 bases from V and 7 from J, leaving 19 bases between them. Germline values: CDR1 MDHEN, CDR2 SYDVKM. CDR3 length: 15 residues. CDR3 DNA sequence: TGTGCCAGCAGCCCTCTCGGGGAGTTGCGGAATGAGCAGTTCTTC. Amino acids: CASSPLGELRNEQFF. Variable domain in full (rest from reference TRBV28 and TRBJ2-1): DVKVTQSSRYLVKRTGEKVFLECVQDMDHENMFWYRQDPGLGLRLIYFSYDVKMKEKGDIPEGYSVSREKKERFSLILESASTNQTSMYLCASSPLGELRNEQFFGPGTRLTVL.

This clonotype showed up many times. V usage is TRBV19 and J usage is TRBJ1-2; 7 bases map to TRBD1. Germline lookup yields CDR1 LNHDA and CDR2 SQIVND (reference sequence). CDR3 length equals 15 residues. The junction had 8 bases not matched to a gene; V was cut back by 5 bases and J by 2 bases. The CDR3 nucleotides are TGTGCCAGTAGTCTTTTCGGGGACAGAAACTATGGCTACACCTTC. Its protein product is CASSLFGDRNYGYTF.

This chain uses TRBV12-3 or TRBV12-4 with TRBJ1-2; TRBD1 matches at 7 bases. The CDR3 has 13 residues. V lost 7 bases to trimming and J lost 4 bases; unmatched junction nucleotides: 6. The CDR3 is CASKEGGGYGYTF. CDR3 coding DNA: TGTGCCAGCAAGGAAGGGGGCGGCTATGGCTACACCTTC.

The rearrangement links TRBV4-1 to TRBJ1-6; D gene ambiguous. Between the trimmed V and J ends, which lost 1 base and 2 bases, there was a span of 6 bases. The CDR3 totals 15 residues. Germline CDR1 is MGHRA and CDR2 is YSYEKL. Here the CDR3 DNA reads TGCGCCAGCAGCCAAGGGGTGGCCTATAATTCACCCCTCCACTTT. As protein: CASSQGVAYNSPLHF.

This clonotype appeared a few times. The chain combines TRBV20-1 with TRBJ2-1, with D perhaps given as TRBD1 or TRBD2 (5 bases each). The germline V gene has CDR1 DFQATT and CDR2 SNEGSKA (reference sequence). V was shortened by 6 bases and J by 2 bases, with 11 bases between the two germline ends. The CDR3 runs 13 residues. The CDR3 is CSALPGPYNEQFF. The CDR3 nucleotides are TGCAGTGCGCTCCCGGGGCCCTACAATGAGCAGTTCTTC.

Worth noting for this clonotype: A much larger clone differs by one base, so this may be a read error. V usage is TRBV6-5 and J usage is TRBJ2-7, with D perhaps being TRBD1 or TRBD2 (5 bases each). Trimming stripped 5 bases from V and 7 bases from J, with 21 bases between. Germline V gene data show CDR1 as MNHEY and CDR2 as SVGAGI. The CDR3 is 15 amino acids. The DNA for the CDR3 is TGTGCCAGCAGTAGCCCGGGACGGGGTTCGCGGGAGCAGTACTTC. Amino acids: CASSSPGRGSREQYF.

This clonotype came up many times. The chain has TRBV6-6 and TRBJ1-1; 9 bases map to TRBD1. The germline V gene has CDR1 MNHNY and CDR2 SVGAGI (reference sequence). With V trimmed by 7 bases and J by 8 bases, 5 bases remained unmatched. This CDR3 spans 12 amino acids. DNA of the CDR3: TGTGCCAGCACACGGACAGGGGAAGAAGCTTTCTTT. This translates into CASTRTGEEAFF.

The chain links TRBV13 to TRBJ1-6; 8 nucleotides line up with TRBD1. The junction had 12 bases not matched to a gene; V was cut back by 5 bases and J by 9 bases. The V gene's germline CDR1 is PRHDT and CDR2 FYEKMQ (reference sequence). This CDR3 is 16 amino acids long. The CDR3 loop reads CASSEQDRGIFSPLHF. DNA of the CDR3: TGTGCCAGCAGCGAACAAGACAGGGGTATCTTTTCACCCCTCCACTTT.

This clonotype was recorded a few times. The J gene is TRBJ1-5, the V gene TRBV27; tentatively, D is TRBD1 (5 bases). Trimming removed 5 bases at V and 1 base at J, with 9 bases between. CDR3 length: 14 amino acids. Germline lookup yields CDR1 MNHEY and CDR2 SMNVEV (reference sequence). The CDR3 loop is CASSGWDSNQPQHF. For the CDR3, the DNA is TGTGCCAGCAGTGGCTGGGACAGCAATCAGCCCCAGCATTTT.

This clonotype was recorded at least ten times. The CDR3 here is CASSELAAGSQETQYF. The CDR3 nucleotides are TGTGCCAGCAGTGAACTCGCGGCGGGGTCCCAAGAGACCCAGTACTTC. This rearrangement joins TRBV6-1 to TRBJ2-5, with TRBD2 as a possible D gene (6 bases). Trimming cost V 2 bases and J 1 base, with 14 bases left between them. Germline V lookup: CDR1 MNHNS, CDR2 SASEGT. The CDR3 is 16 residues long.

This clonotype showed up just a few times. V is TRBV20-1 and J is TRBJ1-1, with D maybe TRBD1 (5 bases). V was shortened by 1 base and J by 7 bases, with 13 bases between the two germline ends. The CDR3 covers 13 residues. Germline values: CDR1 DFQATT, CDR2 SNEGSKA (reference sequence). The CDR3 protein is CSARGTPEREAFF. CDR3 DNA: TGCAGTGCTAGAGGGACACCGGAACGTGAAGCTTTCTTT.

This clonotype was recorded once. One junction end does not reproduce the germline sequence, and a read error may be involved. The chain has TRBV12-3 or TRBV12-4 and TRBJ2-5; 9 nucleotides match TRBD1. The CDR3 has 17 residues. CDR3: CASSLAHGTGYGETQHF. The CDR3 region has the DNA TGTGCCAGCAGTTTAGCCCACGGGACAGGGTATGGAGAGACCCAGCACTTC.

Many counts were recorded for this clonotype. The chain carries TRBV19 and TRBJ1-1; possible D gene TRBD1, 5 bases. V gave up 0 bases and J gave up 0 bases, with 11 bases separating them. CDR3 size: 16 residues. Germline values: CDR1 LNHDA, CDR2 SQIVND (reference sequence). In DNA, the CDR3 is TGTGCCAGTAGTATAGATGGTCCGGACATGAACACTGAAGCTTTCTTT. Residues: CASSIDGPDMNTEAFF.

This chain joins TRBV19 and TRBJ1-2, with 8 bases that match TRBD1. The V and J ends lost 5 bases and 2 bases, in that order; junction bases with no gene match: 28. CDR1 LNHDA and CDR2 SQIVND come from the germline V gene (reference sequence). This CDR3 is built from 22 residues. CDR3 in DNA: TGTGCCAGTAGTGCCGGACCCTTATCCCCAACCCGATCGGGACAGGAGAACTATGGCTACACCTTC. Its protein product is CASSAGPLSPTRSGQENYGYTF. The whole variable domain, filled in from reference TRBV19 and TRBJ1-2, reads DGGITQSPKYLFRKEGQNVTLSCEQNLNHDAMYWYRQDPGQGLRLIYYSQIVNDFQKGDIAEGYSVSREKKESFPLTVTSAQKNPTAFYLCASSAGPLSPTRSGQENYGYTFGSGTRLTVV.

In the case of this clonotype: A read error may explain this, as a much larger clone is one base away. The chain carries TRBV20-1 and TRBJ2-7, with D maybe TRBD1 (6 bases). V gave up 0 bases and J gave up 3 bases, with 15 bases separating them. There are 15 residues in the CDR3. The germline V gene has CDR1 DFQATT and CDR2 SNEGSKA (reference sequence). The CDR3 DNA reads as TGCAGTGCTAGAGATCTCGAGGGCAGGGGCTACGAGCAGTACTTC. Protein sequence: CSARDLEGRGYEQYF.

This clonotype was counted many times. The chain couples TRBV6-5 to TRBJ1-1, with 9 bases aligning to TRBD1. The CDR3 is 14 amino acids. The germline CDR1 and CDR2 sequences are MNHEY and SVGAGI. V gave up 6 bases and J gave up 2 bases; unmatched junction bases: 4. CDR3 protein: CASRTGGKNTEAFF. DNA for the CDR3: TGTGCCAGCAGAACAGGGGGCAAAAACACTGAAGCTTTCTTT.

This clonotype was recorded at least ten times. The chain combines TRBV7-2 with TRBJ2-3, with D perhaps being TRBD1 or TRBD2 (5 bases each). Germline-derived CDR1 and CDR2 are SGHTA and FQGNSA. The CDR3 runs 15 residues. The V gene lost 1 base and the J gene lost 2 bases, with 10 bases spanning the gap. The DNA for the CDR3 is TGTGCCAGCAGCTTAGTCGGGGCCTACACAGATACGCAGTATTTT. This gives the protein CASSLVGAYTDTQYF.

This clonotype has ten or more counts. This chain connects TRBV7-9 to TRBJ1-2; a weak D match, TRBD1 (5 bases). The germline CDR1 and CDR2 sequences are SEHNR and FQNEAQ (reference sequence). Between the trimmed V and J ends, which lost 5 bases and 0 bases, there was a span of 16 bases. This CDR3 is 16 amino acids long. The CDR3 protein is CASSPMGREANYGYTF. The DNA of the CDR3 is TGTGCCAGCAGCCCAATGGGGCGGGAAGCTAACTATGGCTACACCTTC.